Detailed here is one T cell receptor (beta chain). The germline gene is not matched at one end of the junction; a read error may be the cause. These data come from a study of blood T cell repertoires in COVID-19. Turning to the study itself: The United States, Italy and Spain were the sources of the acute and convalescent COVID-19 samples.

Generated by immunoSEQ multiplex PCR, the TCRdb table keeps only in-frame clones and is missing some. Of about 370,000 clones in the sample, 80% to 90% were seen once. Across under 25 US areas, participants ranged in age from roughly 18 to 89 years. Symptom resolution, clearance, or two negative PCRs marked donors in Cohort 3 as recovered. The CDR3 is made up of 14 amino acids. From germline, CDR1 is MNHEY and CDR2 SVGAGI. The receptor was derived from a man younger than 35 who had recovered from COVID-19. The material sequenced was PBMCs or T cells enriched from blood (not recorded which). J is TRBJ1-5 and V is TRBV6-5; D perhaps matches TRBD1 (6 bases). The DNA for the CDR3 is TGTGCCACCAGTCCGGGGACACCAAATCAGCCCCAGCATTTT. Encoded protein: CATSPGTPNQPQHF.